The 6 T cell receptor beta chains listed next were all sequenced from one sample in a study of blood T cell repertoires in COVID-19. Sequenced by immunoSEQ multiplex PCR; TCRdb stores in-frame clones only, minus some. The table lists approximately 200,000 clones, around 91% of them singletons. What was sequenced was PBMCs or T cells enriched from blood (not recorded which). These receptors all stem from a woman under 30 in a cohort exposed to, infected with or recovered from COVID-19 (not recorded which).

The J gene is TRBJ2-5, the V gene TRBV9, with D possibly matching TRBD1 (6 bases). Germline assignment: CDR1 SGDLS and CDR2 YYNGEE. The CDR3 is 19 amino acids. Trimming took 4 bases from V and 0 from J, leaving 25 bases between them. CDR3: CASSPRPLPDSHNQETQYF. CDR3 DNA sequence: TGTGCCAGCAGCCCTCGTCCGTTACCGGACAGCCATAACCAAGAGACCCAGTACTTC.

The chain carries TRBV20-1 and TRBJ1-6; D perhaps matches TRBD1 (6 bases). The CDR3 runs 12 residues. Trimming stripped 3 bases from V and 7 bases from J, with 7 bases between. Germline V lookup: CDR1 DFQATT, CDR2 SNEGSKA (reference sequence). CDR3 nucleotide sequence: TGCAGTGCTAGTGACAGGAATTCACCCCTCCACTTT. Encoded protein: CSASDRNSPLHF.

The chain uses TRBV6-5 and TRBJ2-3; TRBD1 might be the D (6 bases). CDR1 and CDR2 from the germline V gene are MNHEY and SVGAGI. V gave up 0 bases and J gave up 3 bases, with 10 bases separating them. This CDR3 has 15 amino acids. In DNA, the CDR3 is TGTGCCAGCAGTTACTCGAGGCAGGGGACAGATACGCAGTATTTT. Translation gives CASSYSRQGTDTQYF.

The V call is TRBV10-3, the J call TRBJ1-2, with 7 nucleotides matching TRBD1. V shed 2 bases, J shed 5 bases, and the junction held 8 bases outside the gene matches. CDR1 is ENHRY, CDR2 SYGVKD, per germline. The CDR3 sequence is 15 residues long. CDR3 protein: CAISEGDRDGYGYTF. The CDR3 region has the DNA TGTGCCATCAGTGAGGGAGACAGGGATGGTTATGGCTACACCTTC.

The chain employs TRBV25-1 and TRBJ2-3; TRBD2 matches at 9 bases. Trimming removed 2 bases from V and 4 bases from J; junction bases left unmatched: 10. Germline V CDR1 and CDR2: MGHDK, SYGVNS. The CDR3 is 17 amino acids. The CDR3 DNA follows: TGTGCCAGCAGTGAAGGTTCTAGCGGGAAAATAGCAGATACGCAGTATTTT. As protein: CASSEGSSGKIADTQYF.

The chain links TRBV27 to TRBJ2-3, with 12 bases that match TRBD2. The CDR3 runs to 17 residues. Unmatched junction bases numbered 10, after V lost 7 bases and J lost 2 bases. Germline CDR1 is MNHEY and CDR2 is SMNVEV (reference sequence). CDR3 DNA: TGTGCCAGCAAACCGGGACTAGCGGGTTACGCCACAGATACGCAGTATTTT. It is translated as CASKPGLAGYATDTQYF.